These T cell receptor beta chains were read from a single sample in a study of human T cells and chemical hapten exposure. TCRdb used MiXCR to reprocess the RACE reads, holding one entry per CDR3 protein. Among some 300,000 distinct CDR3 sequences listed, 5% to 6.5% were seen once. The sample consisted of whole blood, taken in connection with sensitization to the hapten diphenylcyclopropenone (DPC). The receptors here all came from a young woman with alopecia areata. Some clones in this sample may be carry-over from other donors' samples. CDR3s include the opening cysteine and the closing phenylalanine or tryptophan. Each record gives: clone size, J gene, D gene, V gene, CDR3 DNA, CDR3 protein. A D gene is named only where the DNA matches it firmly. The size of a clone is reported for some rows only, either as once, few or many, or as a class for expanded clones.

.,TRBJ2-4,.,TRBV27,TGTGCCAGCAGTAAGGCAGGTTTTCCTTCGGCCAAAAACATTCAGTACTTC,CASSKAGFPSAKNIQYF
.,TRBJ2-7,.,TRBV28,TGTGCCAGCAGCCCCGCCCACAGGGTTACCTACGAGCAGTACTTC,CASSPAHRVTYEQYF
.,TRBJ2-1,.,TRBV4-2,TGTGCCAGCAGCCAGGGGGGACCAGACAATGAGCAGTTCTTC,CASSQGGPDNEQFF
.,TRBJ1-6,.,TRBV7-2,TGTGCCAGCACCCCGGGATTGGAGGGTTCACCCCTCCACTTT,CASTPGLEGSPLHF
few,TRBJ1-5,TRBD1,TRBV4-3,TGCGCCAGCAGCCAAGTACCACCCCCGCCGGGACAGGGTAGTAGCAATCAGCCCCAGCATTTT,CASSQVPPPPGQGSSNQPQHF
many,TRBJ1-4,TRBD1,TRBV7-8,TGTGCCAGCAGAGGACAGGCCGGTGAAAAACTGTTTTTT,CASRGQAGEKLFF
.,TRBJ1-2,.,TRBV7-2,TGTGCCAGCAAAGAGGACAGAAGTACATCTAACTATGGCTACACCTTC,CASKEDRSTSNYGYTF
many,TRBJ2-3,.,TRBV4-2,TGTGCCAGCAGCCAAAAGCTGCTGGGGATTAGCACAGATACGCAGTATTTT,CASSQKLLGISTDTQYF
many,TRBJ1-6,.,TRBV7-6,TGTGCCAGCAGCTTAGGACAGGCTGACAATTCACCCCTCCACTTT,CASSLGQADNSPLHF
.,TRBJ2-5,TRBD2,TRBV5-1,TGCGCCAGCAGCCGCGGCCCTACTAGCGGGTTCCAAGAGACCCAGTACTTC,CASSRGPTSGFQETQYF
.,TRBJ2-7,.,TRBV7-6,TGTGCCAGCAGCCCGGAGGTTATTTACGGAGGGTTTCGGCAGTACTTC,CASSPEVIYGGFRQYF
.,TRBJ1-2,.,TRBV19,TGCGCCAGTAGTTTCCCGGGACGGGCTCTAGACTACACCTTC,CASSFPGRALDYTF
.,TRBJ1-1,.,TRBV7-3,TGTGCCAGCAGCCTTCAGGGCCTCTCTGAAGCTCTCTTT,CASSLQGLSEALF
.,TRBJ2-7,TRBD1,TRBV20-1,TGCAGTGCTAGTGGGGACAGTGCCTACGAGCAGTACTTC,CSASGDSAYEQYF
.,TRBJ1-2,.,TRBV2,TGTGCCAGCATAAGTGCTAACTATGGCTACACCTTC,CASISANYGYTF
many,TRBJ1-5,.,TRBV3-1,TGTGCCAGCAGCCAAGGCGTAGTGGGGCAGCCCCAGCATTTT,CASSQGVVGQPQHF
many,TRBJ2-6,.,TRBV5-1,TGCGCCAGCAGCTCCAACGGGCTCGAGCGGGCCAACGTCCTGACTTTC,CASSSNGLERANVLTF
few,TRBJ1-1,.,TRBV6-6,TGTGCCAGCAGTTATTTACAGGGAGCTTTCTTT,CASSYLQGAFF
many,TRBJ1-4,TRBD1,TRBV5-1,TGCGCCAGCAGAGTGACAGGGACGGGCGATGAAAAACTGTTTTTT,CASRVTGTGDEKLFF
many,TRBJ2-2,TRBD2,TRBV29-1,TGCAGCGTATGGGGGGGGAAGCTGTTTTTT,CSVWGGKLFF
.,TRBJ2-3,.,TRBV29-1,TGCAGCCACAAGCAACTGGCGACAAGCACAGATACGCAGTATTTT,CSHKQLATSTDTQYF
.,TRBJ1-4,TRBD1,TRBV7-2,TGTGCCAGCAGCTTAGCACAGGGGGCAGTTAATGAAAAACTGTTTTTT,CASSLAQGAVNEKLFF
few,TRBJ2-5,TRBD1,TRBV7-3,TGTGCCAGCAACAAGCCGAGACAGGGCTGGGAGACCCAGTACTTC,CASNKPRQGWETQYF
many,TRBJ2-3,.,TRBV19,TGTGCCAGTAGTACGGAACAGGGCACAGATACGCAGTATTTT,CASSTEQGTDTQYF
many,TRBJ2-1,.,TRBV4-3,TGCGCCAGCAGCCATTCTTTCGGGCGGAACAATGAGCAGTTCTTC,CASSHSFGRNNEQFF
.,TRBJ2-3,.,TRBV6-6,TGTGCCAGCAGTTACTCGAGTAGTAGCACAGATACGCAGTATTTT,CASSYSSSSTDTQYF
many,TRBJ2-1,TRBD2,TRBV20-1,TGCAGTACCATTCGAGCGGGGGGCTACAATGAGCAGTTCTTC,CSTIRAGGYNEQFF
few,TRBJ2-1,TRBD2,TRBV6-5,TGTGTCTCGCATCTAAGACTAGCGGGGCGGAATGAGCAGTTCTTC,CVSHLRLAGRNEQFF
few,TRBJ1-1,.,TRBV3-1,TGTGCCAGCAGCCAAGCCAGGGGAGTCATGAACACTGAAGCTTTCTTT,CASSQARGVMNTEAFF
.,TRBJ2-5,TRBD1,TRBV11-3,TGTGCCAGCAGCCCCGGACAGGGAAAGGAGGAAGAGACCCAGTACTTC,CASSPGQGKEEETQYF
few,TRBJ2-7,.,TRBV6-5,TGTGCCAGCAGTCGCGGGACAGCGAGCTCCTACGAGCAGTACTTC,CASSRGTASSYEQYF
few,TRBJ2-7,TRBD2,TRBV16,TGTGCCAGCAGCCAATCGTGGGCTAGCGGGGGCCTGGAGCAGTACTTC,CASSQSWASGGLEQYF
few,TRBJ2-5,.,TRBV5-4,TGTGCCAGCAGCCCCCCGAACCAAGAGACCCAGTACTTC,CASSPPNQETQYF
.,TRBJ2-1,.,TRBV27,TGTGCCAGCAGTTTAAGCAGTGGGGGTTACAATGAGCAGTTCTTC,CASSLSSGGYNEQFF
few,TRBJ2-6,TRBD1,TRBV20-1,TGCAGTGCTAGAGATCTGGCCTCAACAGGGGCTGGGGCCAACGTCCTGACTTTC,CSARDLASTGAGANVLTF
many,TRBJ1-2,.,TRBV5-5,TGTGCCAGCAGCCGTACTCAAGAACAGGACGGCTACACCTTC,CASSRTQEQDGYTF
few,TRBJ1-2,.,TRBV5-8,TGTGCCAGCAGCTTGGGAGGAACCGGACTTTCCTATGGCTACACCTTC,CASSLGGTGLSYGYTF
.,TRBJ2-1,TRBD2,TRBV20-1,TGCAGTGCTAGAGATCCCTTTTCAAGCGGGGGCCCCCTCAGCTCCTACAATGAGCAGTTCTTC,CSARDPFSSGGPLSSYNEQFF
many,TRBJ2-3,.,TRBV5-1,TGCGCCAGCCGGAGGGGGGATACGCAGTATTTT,CASRRGDTQYF
many,TRBJ1-5,.,TRBV7-2,TGTGCCAGCAGCTTAGGACATCTCAATCAGCCCCAGCATTTT,CASSLGHLNQPQHF
many,TRBJ1-2,.,TRBV6-5,TGTGCCAGCAGTTACTCGATCGGGGACCACTATGGCTACACCTTC,CASSYSIGDHYGYTF
many,TRBJ1-1,.,TRBV7-3,TGTGCCAGCAAGGATTCAGGGTCACTGAACACTGAAGCTTTCTTT,CASKDSGSLNTEAFF
many,TRBJ1-1,.,TRBV4-3,TGCGCCAGCAGCCAAGCCGTTCTACAGATGAACACTGAAGCTTTCTTT,CASSQAVLQMNTEAFF
many,TRBJ2-5,TRBD2,TRBV12-3/TRBV12-4,TGTGCCAGCAGTTATTCGAGGAGCGGGGGGCTGACATTC,CASSYSRSGGLTF
few,TRBJ1-1,.,TRBV29-1,TGCAGCGTTGCGACAGTAAACACTGAAGCTTTCTTT,CSVATVNTEAFF
.,TRBJ2-3,.,TRBV10-3,TGTGCCATCAGTGATACCCGGACCCGTCATACGCAGTATTTT,CAISDTRTRHTQYF
many,TRBJ2-7,.,TRBV4-3,TGCGCCAGCAGCCAAGAAAGGGGGACACATTACGAGCAGTACTTC,CASSQERGTHYEQYF
many,TRBJ1-5,.,TRBV19,TGTGCCAGTAGTATTGGCCCTATCAAGTCCTCCGGCGATCAGCCCCAGCATTTT,CASSIGPIKSSGDQPQHF
.,TRBJ2-3,TRBD2,TRBV29-1,TGCAGCGTTGAAGACCATAGCGGGGGCGGTGGAGATACGCAGTATTTT,CSVEDHSGGGGDTQYF
.,TRBJ2-3,.,TRBV20-1,TGCAGTGTACCCCTTCAGGTTAGCACAGATACGCAGTATTTT,CSVPLQVSTDTQYF
many,TRBJ1-5,.,TRBV5-6,TGTGCCAGCAGCTTGGCGGGGGTGGCTCCACGCCCAACTTTT,CASSLAGVAPRPTF
few,TRBJ2-7,.,TRBV20-1,TGCAGTGCGAAACTACAGGGAGGGTACGAGCAGTACTTC,CSAKLQGGYEQYF
.,TRBJ1-1,.,TRBV27,TGTGCCAGCAGTCGAAGGGGGGCCCTCGAAGCTTTCTTT,CASSRRGALEAFF
many,TRBJ1-4,.,TRBV27,TGTGCCAGCAGTCTGGCCTTACGAGAAAAACTGTTTTTT,CASSLALREKLFF